This TCR beta chain stems from a study of beta chain features in type 1 diabetes. In regard to this clone: What it recognizes is unknown.

J was trimmed by 6 bases and V by 4 bases; bases with no gene match: 9. The germline V gene encodes CDR1 LNHDA and CDR2 SQIVND (reference sequence). This CDR3 is 17 amino acids long. Markers CD45RO/CCR7/CD25/CD127/CD95/CD27 served to sort CD4+ naive, central memory, regulatory and stem cell-like memory cells. The whole isolated RNA underwent reverse transcription, so sequencing captured expressed TCRB transcripts. The average read count of naive, central memory and regulatory T cell samples was some 3.8 million. Some clones are missing from TCRdb's copy, which holds only in-frame ones; the method was immunoSEQ multiplex PCR. The sample contains hundreds of thousands of clones, over 12% of which appear only once. Regarding the study as a whole: Shorter TCRB CDR3s, moderately but significantly so, were found in Type 1 diabetes patients in all four CD4+ subsets. Over-representation of high TCR-expressing cells was a possible consequence of cDNA sequencing.

This sequence joins TRBV19 and TRBJ2-5, with 15 bases fitting TRBD2. The specimen sequenced was naive CD4+ T cells from blood. The sequence derives from a man aged 18-30 years with type 1 diabetes. The CDR3 sequence: CASSTLTGTSGRQTQYF. As DNA, the CDR3 is TGTGCCAGTAGTACTCTCACCGGGACTAGCGGGAGGCAGACCCAGTACTTC.